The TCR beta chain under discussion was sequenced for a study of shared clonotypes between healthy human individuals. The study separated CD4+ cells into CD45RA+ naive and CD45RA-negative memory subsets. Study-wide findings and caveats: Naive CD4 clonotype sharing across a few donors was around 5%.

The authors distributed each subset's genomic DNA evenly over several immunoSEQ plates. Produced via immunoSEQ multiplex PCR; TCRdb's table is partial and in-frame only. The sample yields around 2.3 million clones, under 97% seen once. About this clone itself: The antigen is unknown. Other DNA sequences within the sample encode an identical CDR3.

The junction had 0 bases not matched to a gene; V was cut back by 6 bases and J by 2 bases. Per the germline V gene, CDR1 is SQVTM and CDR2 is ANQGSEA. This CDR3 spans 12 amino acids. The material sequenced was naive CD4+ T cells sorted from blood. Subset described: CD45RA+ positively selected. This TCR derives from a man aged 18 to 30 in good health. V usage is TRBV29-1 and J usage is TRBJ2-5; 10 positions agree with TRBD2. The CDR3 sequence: CSVGLAQETQYF. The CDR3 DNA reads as TGCAGCGTGGGACTAGCGCAAGAGACCCAGTACTTC.